The present T cell receptor beta chain was sequenced within a study of radiotherapy plus CTLA-4 blockade in lung cancer. Sequencing was performed with immunoSEQ multiplex PCR; in TCRdb, only in-frame clones are kept and a portion is missing. The table includes fewer than 40,000 clones, 70% to 80% detected once. The germline CDR1 and CDR2 sequences are SGHRS and YFSETQ. The CDR3 spans 14 residues. Germline trimming cut 4 bases from V and 3 bases from J; bases unmatched to any gene: 3. The input for sequencing was peripheral blood, taken from a patient treated with radiotherapy plus ipilimumab. V is TRBV5-1 and J is TRBJ1-4; 7 nucleotides line up with TRBD1. This receptor was identified in a human donor with non-small cell lung cancer who had stable disease on radiotherapy plus ipilimumab. CDR3 sequence reads: CASSRDSSNEKLFF. The CDR3 region has the DNA TGCGCCAGCAGCAGGGACAGCTCTAATGAAAAACTGTTTTTT.